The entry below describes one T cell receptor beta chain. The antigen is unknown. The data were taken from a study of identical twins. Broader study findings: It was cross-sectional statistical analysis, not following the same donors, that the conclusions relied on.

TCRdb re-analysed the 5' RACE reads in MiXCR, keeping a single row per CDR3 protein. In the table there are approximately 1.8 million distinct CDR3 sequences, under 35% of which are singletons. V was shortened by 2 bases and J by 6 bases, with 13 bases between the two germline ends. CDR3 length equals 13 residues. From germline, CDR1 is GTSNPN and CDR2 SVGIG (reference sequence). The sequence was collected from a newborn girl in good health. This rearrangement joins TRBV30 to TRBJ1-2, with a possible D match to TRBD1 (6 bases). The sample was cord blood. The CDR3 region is CAWSNRVRNGYTF. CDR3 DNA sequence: TGTGCCTGGAGTAACAGGGTGAGGAATGGCTACACCTTC.